A single sample gave rise to the 21 T cell receptor beta chains below, sequenced in a study of cytomegalovirus exposure and HLA in healthy donors. The method was immunoSEQ multiplex PCR; TCRdb's version includes in-frame clones alone and lacks a portion of them. This repertoire shows 98,000 or so clones, under 85% found once; its top ten account for approximately 3%. The sample was PBMCs. The source of these receptors is a woman under 30 in good health and CMV-seronegative.

This chain links TRBV7-3 with TRBJ2-1, with 8 bases matching TRBD2. In germline, CDR1 is SGHTA, CDR2 FQGTGA. J lost 7 bases, V lost 3 bases, and 14 bases had no gene match. The CDR3 totals 17 residues. For the CDR3, the DNA is TGTGCCAGCAGCTTGAGAAGCGGGGGCCCCCTAGGGAATGAGCAGTTCTTC. Protein sequence: CASSLRSGGPLGNEQFF.

The chain uses TRBV7-9 and TRBJ2-7; TRBD2 matches at 8 bases. Germline-derived CDR1 and CDR2 are SEHNR and FQNEAQ (reference sequence). The CDR3 spans 16 residues. V lost 4 bases to trimming and J lost 0 bases; unmatched junction nucleotides: 8. The CDR3 reads CASSYGRGGGSYEQYF. The CDR3 nucleotides read TGTGCCAGCAGCTACGGGAGGGGCGGCGGCTCCTACGAGCAGTACTTC.

This clone is a singleton in its sample. The chain combines TRBV11-3 with TRBJ2-7; 7 bases line up with TRBD1. The junction had 12 bases not matched to a gene; V was cut back by 5 bases and J by 8 bases. Germline V gene sequence: CDR1 SGHNT, CDR2 YENEEA. This CDR3 is built from 14 residues. The CDR3 sequence is CASSPSGTVWQQYF. In nucleotides, the CDR3 is TGTGCCAGCAGCCCCTCCGGGACAGTATGGCAGCAGTACTTC.

J is TRBJ2-2 and V is TRBV27, with 7 nucleotides matching TRBD2. CDR1 is MNHEY, CDR2 SMNVEV, per germline (reference sequence). The V and J ends lost 6 bases and 0 bases, in that order; junction bases with no gene match: 13. The CDR3 loop spans 18 amino acids. CDR3 region: CASRASGIVLSNTGELFF. The CDR3 DNA sequence: TGTGCCAGCAGAGCTAGCGGAATAGTACTTTCGAACACCGGGGAGCTGTTTTTT.

This clone has more than one count but fewer than ten. The chain joins TRBV2 to TRBJ2-3; perhaps TRBD1 as D (6 bases). The V gene lost 6 bases and the J gene lost 0 bases, with 16 bases spanning the gap. Germline CDR1 SNHLY, CDR2 FYNNEI. The CDR3 is 16 amino acids. The CDR3 DNA sequence: TGTGCCAGCAGAATTCGACAGGTTACTAGCACAGATACGCAGTATTTT. This codes for CASRIRQVTSTDTQYF.

This clone occurred a few times. The chain couples TRBV5-6 to TRBJ2-7; 12 positions agree with TRBD2. The CDR3 runs to 15 residues. Germline V gene lookup returns CDR1 SGHDT and CDR2 YYEEEE. V lost 5 bases and J lost 5; bases outside the gene matches: 8. The CDR3 bases are TGTGCCAGCAGGGCGGTCGGACTAGCGGGGAACGAGCAGTACTTC. Translation gives CASRAVGLAGNEQYF.

This clone showed up just a few times. The chain joins TRBV4-1 to TRBJ1-2; D remains ambiguous. V lost 1 base to trimming and J lost 8 bases, with 11 bases between them. The CDR3 is 13 amino acids. CDR1 is MGHRA, CDR2 YSYEKL, per germline. In DNA, the CDR3 is TGCGCCAGCAGCCAAGGAAACGGTGAAGGCTACACCTTC. Translation gives CASSQGNGEGYTF.

The chain has TRBV10-2 and TRBJ1-1; TRBD1 matches at 8 bases. Per the germline V gene, CDR1 is WSHSY and CDR2 is SAAADI. V gave up 7 bases and J gave up 5 bases; unmatched junction bases: 9. The CDR3 has 14 amino acids. As DNA, the CDR3 is TGCGCCAGCATGTATGAACAGGGGGTAACTGAAGCTTTCTTT. It yields the protein CASMYEQGVTEAFF.

This clone was recorded once. The chain employs TRBV2 and TRBJ1-2; TRBD1 aligns across 7 bases. The CDR3 loop spans 15 amino acids. Germline V gives CDR1 SNHLY, CDR2 FYNNEI. The V gene end was trimmed by 6 bases and the J gene end by 2 bases; junction bases not matched to a gene: 9. The CDR3 sequence is CASSPTGQANYGYTF. In DNA form, the CDR3 reads TGTGCCAGCAGCCCCACCGGACAGGCGAACTATGGCTACACCTTC.

V is TRBV11-2 and J is TRBJ2-1; D is possibly TRBD1 (5 bases). With 5 bases removed from V and 9 bases from J, the gap between germline ends came to 23 bases. CDR1 and CDR2 from the germline V gene are SGHAT and FQNNGV. There are 16 residues in the CDR3. The CDR3 region has the DNA TGTGCCAGCAGCCCTCCGCTAGGACCAGGGCAAGGTGAGCAGTTCTTC. It yields the protein CASSPPLGPGQGEQFF. Complete variable domain (other parts from reference TRBV11-2 and TRBJ2-1): EAGVAQSPRYKIIEKRQSVAFWCNPISGHATLYWYQQILGQGPKLLIQFQNNGVVDDSQLPKDRFSAERLKGVDSTLKIQPAKLEDSAVYLCASSPPLGPGQGEQFFGPGTRLTVL.

The CDR3 spells CASRLGQKTIEQYF. Here the CDR3 DNA reads TGTGCCAGCAGACTAGGCCAGAAAACCATCGAGCAGTACTTC. The rearrangement joins TRBV27 to TRBJ2-7; weak D call: TRBD2 (5 bases). The V gene's germline CDR1 is MNHEY and CDR2 SMNVEV (reference sequence). V lost 6 bases and J lost 6, with 18 bases in between. The CDR3 spans 14 residues.

The rearrangement links TRBV27 to TRBJ1-5; D may be TRBD1 (5 bases). The CDR3 has 15 amino acids. V lost 2 bases and J 11 bases, leaving 19 bases between the germline ends. CDR1 and CDR2 from the germline V gene are MNHEY and SMNVEV (reference sequence). The CDR3 here is CASSLDRSLNWSQHF. Here the CDR3 DNA reads TGTGCCAGCAGTTTAGACAGATCGCTTAACTGGTCCCAGCATTTT.

The genes are TRBV7-7 and TRBJ2-2, with 8 bases lining up with TRBD2. Germline V gives CDR1 SSHAT, CDR2 FNYEAQ (reference sequence). The trim removed 0 bases at V and 5 bases at J, leaving 8 bases unmatched. This CDR3 contains 17 residues. The CDR3, as DNA: TGTGCCAGCAGCTTAGCTGCCGGGACTAGTGGGACCGGGGAGCTGTTTTTT. As protein: CASSLAAGTSGTGELFF.

V and J are TRBV10-1 and TRBJ2-7; 9 bases agree with TRBD1. V gave up 9 bases and J gave up 3 bases; unmatched junction bases: 18. Germline loops: CDR1 WNHNN, CDR2 SYGVQD (reference sequence). The CDR3 has 17 amino acids. This chain's CDR3 is CARVGQGTLKDHYEQYF. DNA for the CDR3: TGCGCCAGAGTGGGACAGGGTACTTTAAAGGATCACTACGAGCAGTACTTC.

V usage is TRBV28 and J usage is TRBJ2-5; D remains ambiguous. Germline V gene data show CDR1 as MDHEN and CDR2 as SYDVKM. V was clipped by 6 bases and J by 5 bases, with 7 bases between them. The CDR3 totals 11 residues. The DNA of the CDR3 is TGTGCCAGCAGCACTCCGGAGACCCAGTACTTC. It encodes CASSTPETQYF.

The chain carries TRBV4-1 and TRBJ2-7, with 8 bases matching TRBD2. The CDR3 totals 15 residues. J lost 3 bases, V lost 1 base, and 5 bases had no gene match. Germline-derived CDR1 and CDR2 are MGHRA and YSYEKL. CDR3 sequence (DNA): TGCGCCAGCAGCCAAGGGGGACTAGGGGTCTACGAGCAGTACTTC. It is translated as CASSQGGLGVYEQYF.

The chain links TRBV6-1 to TRBJ1-3; TRBD1 matches at 9 bases. The CDR3 runs to 14 residues. Germline V gene sequence: CDR1 MNHNS, CDR2 SASEGT. V shed 6 bases and J 2 bases; nucleotides not matched to a gene: 2. The DNA for the CDR3 is TGTGCCAGCAGGGGGACAGGGACTGGAAACACCATATATTTT. It specifies CASRGTGTGNTIYF.

The chain joins TRBV28 to TRBJ1-4; a weak D match, TRBD1 (5 bases). This CDR3 spans 12 amino acids. Germline V CDR1 and CDR2: MDHEN, SYDVKM. V lost 7 bases and J 8 bases, leaving 11 bases between the germline ends. DNA for the CDR3: TGTGCCAGCAAGAGTGGGGGGGAAAAACTGTTTTTT. Protein product: CASKSGGEKLFF. The full variable domain, its missing parts supplied by reference TRBV28 and TRBJ1-4, is DVKVTQSSRYLVKRTGEKVFLECVQDMDHENMFWYRQDPGLGLRLIYFSYDVKMKEKGDIPEGYSVSREKKERFSLILESASTNQTSMYLCASKSGGEKLFFGSGTQLSVL.

CDR3 region: CASSLATGLAGGSTDTQYF. CDR3 coding DNA: TGTGCCAGCAGCTTAGCCACAGGACTAGCGGGGGGGAGCACAGATACGCAGTATTTT. V and J are TRBV7-6 and TRBJ2-3; 15 nucleotides agree with TRBD2. In germline, CDR1 is SGHVS, CDR2 FNYEAQ. This CDR3 has 19 residues. The V segment lost 0 bases and the J segment 0 bases; nucleotides outside the gene matches: 4.

CDR3 sequence reads: CASSKGGLADQETQYF. CDR3 sequence (DNA): TGTGCCAGCAGCAAAGGGGGACTAGCGGACCAAGAGACCCAGTACTTC. The genes are TRBV11-3 and TRBJ2-5; 11 bases agree with TRBD2. This CDR3 has 16 amino acids. The V and J ends lost 5 bases and 0 bases, in that order; junction bases with no gene match: 5. In germline, CDR1 is SGHNT, CDR2 YENEEA.

The CDR3 is CASSRGQVANEQFF. The CDR3, as DNA: TGCGCCAGCAGCCGGGGACAGGTCGCCAATGAGCAGTTCTTC. The chain is built from TRBV5-1 and TRBJ2-1; 8 nucleotides line up with TRBD1. Trimming cost V 4 bases and J 6 bases; bases outside gene matches: 6. The germline CDR1 and CDR2 sequences are SGHRS and YFSETQ. This CDR3 has 14 amino acids. Supplemented by reference TRBV5-1 and TRBJ2-1, the full variable domain reads KAGVTQTPRYLIKTRGQQVTLSCSPISGHRSVSWYQQTPGQGLQFLFEYFSETQRNKGNFPGRFSGRQFSNSRSEMNVSTLELGDSALYLCASSRGQVANEQFFGPGTRLTVL.